These 10 T cell receptor beta chains were sequenced from one sample in a study of T cell responses to AZD1222 COVID-19 vaccine. TCRdb keeps only in-frame clones here, not all; method: immunoSEQ multiplex PCR. The sample lists some 200,000 clones, about nine tenths occurring once. The material sequenced was peripheral blood, taken 28 days after the second AZD1222 dose. The receptors shown here come from an adult who received the AZD1222 COVID-19 vaccine.

This clone was seen just once. V gene TRBV5-1 combines with J gene TRBJ2-2; D gene ambiguous. This CDR3 comprises 12 residues. CDR1 and CDR2 (germline): SGHRS, YFSETQ. The germline V and J ends were trimmed by 6 bases and 5 bases, with 8 bases remaining between them. CDR3 amino acids: CASNVETGELFF. CDR3 DNA: TGCGCCAGCAATGTGGAGACCGGGGAGCTGTTTTTT.

The chain couples TRBV19 to TRBJ1-6; D is unclear. The CDR3 has 12 residues. Germline CDR1 and CDR2: LNHDA and SQIVND (reference sequence). V lost 3 bases and J 12 bases, leaving 9 bases between the germline ends. Written as DNA, the CDR3 is TGTGCCAGTAGTATGATGCGGGGACCCCTCCACTTT. Translated: CASSMMRGPLHF. Complete variable domain (other parts from reference TRBV19 and TRBJ1-6): DGGITQSPKYLFRKEGQNVTLSCEQNLNHDAMYWYRQDPGQGLRLIYYSQIVNDFQKGDIAEGYSVSREKKESFPLTVTSAQKNPTAFYLCASSMMRGPLHFGNGTRLTVT.

The gene calls are TRBV9 and TRBJ2-1; D may be TRBD2 (5 bases). V was cut by 3 bases and J by 3 bases, with 7 bases left in between. Germline values: CDR1 SGDLS, CDR2 YYNGEE. This CDR3 comprises 13 residues. The CDR3 region is CASSGTLYNEQFF. The CDR3 region has the DNA TGTGCCAGCAGCGGGACTCTCTACAATGAGCAGTTCTTC.

The chain combines TRBV24-1 with TRBJ2-3; tentative D call: TRBD1 (5 bases). The CDR3 is 15 residues long. V was clipped by 5 bases and J by 0 bases, with 11 bases between them. The germline gives CDR1 KGHDR, CDR2 SFDVKD. CDR3 region: CATSVTGPSTDTQYF. The CDR3 DNA reads TGTGCCACCAGTGTCACAGGACCTAGCACAGATACGCAGTATTTT.

In this sample, this clone turned up once. The chain has TRBV19 and TRBJ1-5, with D tentatively TRBD1 (5 bases). Trimming removed 2 bases from V and 4 bases from J, with 12 bases in between. This CDR3 comprises 15 residues. Germline V gives CDR1 LNHDA, CDR2 SQIVND (reference sequence). The CDR3 sequence is CASSINGQLNQPQHF. The CDR3 DNA reads TGTGCCAGTAGTATAAATGGACAATTGAATCAGCCCCAGCATTTT.

This clone was seen once. The rearrangement uses TRBV4-1 and TRBJ1-4, with TRBD1 matching 8 bases. The length of the CDR3 is 19 residues. CDR1 and CDR2 from the germline V gene are MGHRA and YSYEKL. Germline trimming cut 0 bases from V and 4 bases from J; bases unmatched to any gene: 13. DNA of the CDR3: TGCGCCAGCAGCCAAGACCCCCTATTAACAGGGACAGGTAATGAAAAACTGTTTTTT. Translation gives CASSQDPLLTGTGNEKLFF.

The CDR3 protein is CASSQRDRGPDTQYF. DNA of the CDR3: TGTGCCAGCAGCCAGCGGGACAGGGGGCCAGATACGCAGTATTTT. The chain uses TRBV11-3 and TRBJ2-3; 12 bases agree with TRBD1. Germline V gives CDR1 SGHNT, CDR2 YENEEA. V gave up 5 bases and J gave up 4 bases; unmatched junction bases: 4. The CDR3 is made up of 15 amino acids. Full variable domain (outside the CDR3, taken from reference TRBV11-3 and TRBJ2-3): EAGVVQSPRYKIIEKKQPVAFWCNPISGHNTLYWYLQNLGQGPELLIRYENEEAVDDSQLPKDRFSAERLKGVDSTLKIQPAELGDSAVYLCASSQRDRGPDTQYFGPGTRLTVL.

This rearrangement joins TRBV6-5 to TRBJ1-1; tentatively, D is TRBD1 (5 bases). The CDR3 has 15 residues. Trimming removed 5 bases at V and 5 bases at J, with 18 bases between. Germline CDR1 reads MNHEY; CDR2 reads SVGAGI. CDR3 in amino acids: CASSTSPQGRTEAFF. CDR3 bases: TGTGCCAGCAGTACCTCCCCCCAGGGACGGACTGAAGCTTTCTTT.

The chain carries TRBV5-1 and TRBJ2-1; 13 nucleotides agree with TRBD2. Trimming took 2 bases from V and 8 from J; bases not matched to a gene: 4. Germline CDR1 and CDR2: SGHRS and YFSETQ. This CDR3 comprises 15 residues. The CDR3 sequence: CASSFGLAGDDEQFF. CDR3 nucleotides: TGCGCCAGCAGCTTTGGACTAGCGGGAGACGATGAGCAGTTCTTC.

This chain connects TRBV9 to TRBJ2-7; D is ambiguous. V gave up 0 bases and J gave up 0 bases, with 7 bases separating them. This CDR3 has 14 residues. CDR1 SGDLS and CDR2 YYNGEE come from the germline V gene. The CDR3 DNA sequence: TGTGCCAGCAGCGTAGCGGACGGCTCCTACGAGCAGTACTTC. It translates to CASSVADGSYEQYF.